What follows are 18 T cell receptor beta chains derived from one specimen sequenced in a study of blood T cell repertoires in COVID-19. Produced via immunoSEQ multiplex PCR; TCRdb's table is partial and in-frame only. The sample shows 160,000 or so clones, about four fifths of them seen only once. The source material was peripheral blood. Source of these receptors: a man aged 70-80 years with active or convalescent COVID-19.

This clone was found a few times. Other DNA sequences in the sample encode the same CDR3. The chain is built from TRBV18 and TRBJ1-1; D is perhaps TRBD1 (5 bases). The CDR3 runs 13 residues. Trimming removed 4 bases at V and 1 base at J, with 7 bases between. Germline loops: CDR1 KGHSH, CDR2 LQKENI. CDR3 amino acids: CASSRDRNTEAFF. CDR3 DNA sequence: TGTGCCAGCTCACGAGACAGGAACACTGAAGCTTTCTTT.

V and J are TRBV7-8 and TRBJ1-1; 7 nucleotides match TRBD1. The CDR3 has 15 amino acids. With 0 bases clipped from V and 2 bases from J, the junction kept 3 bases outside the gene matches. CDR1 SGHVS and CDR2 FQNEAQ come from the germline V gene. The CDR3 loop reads CASSLARDSNTEAFF. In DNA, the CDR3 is TGTGCCAGCAGCTTAGCCCGGGACAGTAACACTGAAGCTTTCTTT.

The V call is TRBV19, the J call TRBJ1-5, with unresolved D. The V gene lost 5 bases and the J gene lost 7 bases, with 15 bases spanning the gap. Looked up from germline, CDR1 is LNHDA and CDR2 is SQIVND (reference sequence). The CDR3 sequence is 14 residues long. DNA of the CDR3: TGTGCCAGTAGTCCTCTTGGGAGGGAACAGCCCCAGCATTTT. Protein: CASSPLGREQPQHF.

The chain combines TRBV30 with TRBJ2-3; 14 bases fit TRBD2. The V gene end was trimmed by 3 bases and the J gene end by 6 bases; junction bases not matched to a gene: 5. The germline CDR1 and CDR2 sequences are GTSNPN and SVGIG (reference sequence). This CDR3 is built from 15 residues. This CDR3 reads CAWRRLAGGHDTQYF. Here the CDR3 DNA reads TGTGCCTGGAGAAGACTAGCGGGGGGGCATGATACGCAGTATTTT.

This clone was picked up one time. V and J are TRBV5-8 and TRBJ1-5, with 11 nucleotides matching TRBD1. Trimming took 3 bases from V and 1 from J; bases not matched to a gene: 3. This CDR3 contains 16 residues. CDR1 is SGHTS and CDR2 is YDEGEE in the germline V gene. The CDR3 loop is CASSSGTGGSNQPQHF. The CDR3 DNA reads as TGTGCCAGCAGCTCGGGGACAGGGGGAAGCAATCAGCCCCAGCATTTT.

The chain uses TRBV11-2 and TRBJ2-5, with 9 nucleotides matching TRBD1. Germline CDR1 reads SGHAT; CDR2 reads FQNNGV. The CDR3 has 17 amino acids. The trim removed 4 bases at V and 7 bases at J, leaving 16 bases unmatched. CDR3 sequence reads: CASSSTPPGTGQATQYF. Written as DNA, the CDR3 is TGTGCCAGCAGCTCGACACCACCAGGGACAGGGCAGGCGACCCAGTACTTC.

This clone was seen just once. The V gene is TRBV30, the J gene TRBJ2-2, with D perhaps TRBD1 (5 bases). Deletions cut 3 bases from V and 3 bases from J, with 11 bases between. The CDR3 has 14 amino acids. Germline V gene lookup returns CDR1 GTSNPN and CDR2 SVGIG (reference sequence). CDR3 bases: TGTGCCTGGAGATGGGAAGGGGACACCGGGGAGCTGTTTTTT. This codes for CAWRWEGDTGELFF. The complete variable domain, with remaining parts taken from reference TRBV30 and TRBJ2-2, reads SQTIHQWPATLVQPVGSPLSLECTVEGTSNPNLYWYRQAAGRGLQLLFYSVGIGQISSEVPQNLSASRPQDRQFILSSKKLLLSDSGFYLCAWRWEGDTGELFFGEGSRLTVL.

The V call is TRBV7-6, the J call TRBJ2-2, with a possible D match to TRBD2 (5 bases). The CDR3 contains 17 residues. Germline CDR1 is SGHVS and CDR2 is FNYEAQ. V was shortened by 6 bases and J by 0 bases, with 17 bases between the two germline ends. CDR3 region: CASSFPSGSANTGELFF. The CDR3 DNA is TGTGCCAGCAGTTTCCCCTCGGGGTCCGCGAACACCGGGGAGCTGTTTTTT.

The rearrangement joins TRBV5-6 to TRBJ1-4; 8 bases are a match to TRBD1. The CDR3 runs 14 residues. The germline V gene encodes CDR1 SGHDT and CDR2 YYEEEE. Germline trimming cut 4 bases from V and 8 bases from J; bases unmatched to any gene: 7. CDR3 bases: TGTGCCAGCAGCACCGGACAGGGCAGCGAAAAACTGTTTTTT. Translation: CASSTGQGSEKLFF.

CDR3 protein: CASSDQPSGTEAFF. CDR3 DNA: TGTGCCAGCAGTGACCAGCCCTCGGGAACTGAAGCTTTCTTT. The V call is TRBV6-1, the J call TRBJ1-1; D gene unclear. Per germline, CDR1 MNHNS and CDR2 SASEGT. This CDR3 comprises 14 residues. V was clipped by 3 bases and J by 5 bases, with 13 bases between them.

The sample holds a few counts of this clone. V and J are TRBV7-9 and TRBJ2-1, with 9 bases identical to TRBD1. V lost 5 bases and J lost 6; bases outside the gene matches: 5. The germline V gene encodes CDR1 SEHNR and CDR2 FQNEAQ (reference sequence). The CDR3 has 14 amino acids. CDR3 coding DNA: TGTGCCAGCAGCCCCCCGGACAGGGGCAATGAGCAGTTCTTC. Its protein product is CASSPPDRGNEQFF.

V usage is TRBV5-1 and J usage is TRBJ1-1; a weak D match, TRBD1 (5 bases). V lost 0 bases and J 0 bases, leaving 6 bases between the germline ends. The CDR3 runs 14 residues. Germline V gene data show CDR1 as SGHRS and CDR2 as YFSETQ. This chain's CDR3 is CASSLDRMNTEAFF. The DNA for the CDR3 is TGCGCCAGCAGCTTGGACAGGATGAACACTGAAGCTTTCTTT.

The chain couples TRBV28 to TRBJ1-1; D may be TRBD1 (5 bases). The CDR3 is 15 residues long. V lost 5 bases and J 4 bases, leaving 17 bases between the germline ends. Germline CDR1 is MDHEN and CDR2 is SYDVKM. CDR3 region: CASSPPGGSSTEAFF. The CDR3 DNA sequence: TGTGCCAGCAGTCCCCCTGGGGGGAGTAGCACTGAAGCTTTCTTT.

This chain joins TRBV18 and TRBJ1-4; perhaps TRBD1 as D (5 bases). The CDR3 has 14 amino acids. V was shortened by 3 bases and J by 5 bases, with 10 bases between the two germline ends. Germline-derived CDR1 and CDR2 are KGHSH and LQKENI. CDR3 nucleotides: TGTGCCAGCTCACCCAAGCGACAGAATGAAAAACTGTTTTTT. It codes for CASSPKRQNEKLFF. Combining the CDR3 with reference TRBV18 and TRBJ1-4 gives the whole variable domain NAGVMQNPRHLVRRRGQEARLRCSPMKGHSHVYWYRQLPEEGLKFMVYLQKENIIDESGMPKERFSAEFPKEGPSILRIQQVVRGDSAAYFCASSPKRQNEKLFFGSGTQLSVL.

This chain's CDR3 is CASMTGEGNTEAFF. The DNA of the CDR3 is TGTGCCAGCATGACAGGGGAAGGGAACACTGAAGCTTTCTTT. V is TRBV6-6 and J is TRBJ1-1; 8 bases fit TRBD1. CDR1 is MNHNY and CDR2 is SVGAGI in the germline V gene (reference sequence). Trimming removed 7 bases from V and 1 base from J; junction bases left unmatched: 5. There are 14 residues in the CDR3.

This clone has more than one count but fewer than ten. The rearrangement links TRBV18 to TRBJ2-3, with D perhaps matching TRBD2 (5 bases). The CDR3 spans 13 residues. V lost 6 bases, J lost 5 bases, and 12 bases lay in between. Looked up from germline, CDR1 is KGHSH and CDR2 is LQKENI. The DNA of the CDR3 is TGTGCCAGCTCCTGGACTGCGGGAGATACGCAGTATTTT. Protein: CASSWTAGDTQYF. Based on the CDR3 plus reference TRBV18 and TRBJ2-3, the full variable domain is NAGVMQNPRHLVRRRGQEARLRCSPMKGHSHVYWYRQLPEEGLKFMVYLQKENIIDESGMPKERFSAEFPKEGPSILRIQQVVRGDSAAYFCASSWTAGDTQYFGPGTRLTVL.

The CDR3 DNA is TGTGCCAGCAGCTTGGCCGGGTCTAACTATGGCTACACCTTC. Protein: CASSLAGSNYGYTF. The chain carries TRBV5-4 and TRBJ1-2, with D unclear. CDR3 size: 14 residues. Germline V gene data show CDR1 as SGHNT and CDR2 as YYREEE (reference sequence). Trimming took off 0 bases at V and 0 bases at J, with 6 bases between the two ends.

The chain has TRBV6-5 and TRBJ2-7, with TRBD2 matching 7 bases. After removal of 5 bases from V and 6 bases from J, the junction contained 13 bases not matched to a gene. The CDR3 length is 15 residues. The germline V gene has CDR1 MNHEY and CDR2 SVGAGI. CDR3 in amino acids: CASSTPSSGGVEQYF. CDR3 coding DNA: TGTGCCAGCAGTACCCCTTCTAGCGGCGGGGTCGAGCAGTACTTC.